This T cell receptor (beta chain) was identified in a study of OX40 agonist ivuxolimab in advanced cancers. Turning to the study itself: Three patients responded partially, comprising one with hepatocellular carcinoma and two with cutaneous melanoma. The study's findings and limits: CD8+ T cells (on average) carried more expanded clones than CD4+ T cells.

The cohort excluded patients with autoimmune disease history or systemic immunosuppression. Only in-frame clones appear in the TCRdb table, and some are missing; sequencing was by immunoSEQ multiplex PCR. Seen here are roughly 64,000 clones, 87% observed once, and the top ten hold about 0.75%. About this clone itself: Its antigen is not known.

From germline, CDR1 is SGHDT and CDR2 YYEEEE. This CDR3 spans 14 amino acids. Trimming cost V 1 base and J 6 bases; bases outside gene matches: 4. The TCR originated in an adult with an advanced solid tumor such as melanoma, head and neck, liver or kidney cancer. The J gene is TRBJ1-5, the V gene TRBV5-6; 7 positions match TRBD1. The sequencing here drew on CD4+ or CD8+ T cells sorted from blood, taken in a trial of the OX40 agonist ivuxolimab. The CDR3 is CASSLWDRGQPQHF. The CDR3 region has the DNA TGTGCCAGCAGCTTGTGGGACAGAGGTCAGCCCCAGCATTTT.